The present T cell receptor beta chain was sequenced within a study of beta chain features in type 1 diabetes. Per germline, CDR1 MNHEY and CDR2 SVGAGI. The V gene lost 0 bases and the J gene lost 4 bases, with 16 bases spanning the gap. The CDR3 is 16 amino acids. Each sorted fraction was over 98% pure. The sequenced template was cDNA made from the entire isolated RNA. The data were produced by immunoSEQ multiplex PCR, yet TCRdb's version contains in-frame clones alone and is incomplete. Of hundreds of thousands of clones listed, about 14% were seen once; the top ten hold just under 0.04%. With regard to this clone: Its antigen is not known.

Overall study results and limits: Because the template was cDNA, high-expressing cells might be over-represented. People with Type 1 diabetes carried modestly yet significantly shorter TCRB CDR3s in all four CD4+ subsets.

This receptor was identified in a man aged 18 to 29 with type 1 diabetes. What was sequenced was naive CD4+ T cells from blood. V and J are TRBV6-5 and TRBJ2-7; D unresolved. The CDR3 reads CASSYSRAGMGYEQYF. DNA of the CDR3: TGTGCCAGCAGTTACTCGAGAGCTGGAATGGGGTACGAGCAGTACTTC.